A single T cell receptor beta chain is shown here with its context. Its cognate antigen is unknown. Whether given at about 4 or about 12 weeks, second doses were pooled. The assay was immunoSEQ multiplex PCR, and TCRdb's table has in-frame clones only and misses some. The sample gives 100,000 to 150,000 clones, around 85% of which show up once; 3.5% to 5.5% is in the top ten. V was pared by 1 base and J by 2 bases, with 6 bases between. The CDR3 has 15 amino acids. Germline V lookup: CDR1 LNHNV, CDR2 YYDKDF (reference sequence). The data originate from a study of T cell responses to AZD1222 COVID-19 vaccine. Notes on the study in general: Repertoire collection took place solely once the T cell response had peaked. The donor cohort was predominantly white British with a female majority, and clonal diversity may have been underestimated. Regions left unmutated in variants are reportedly the target of nearly half of spike-specific TCRs.

The chain joins TRBV15 to TRBJ2-6; D ambiguous. The source is an adult who received the AZD1222 COVID-19 vaccine. This specimen consisted of peripheral blood, obtained 28 days after the second AZD1222 dose. The CDR3 region has the DNA TGTGCCACCAGCAGAGGTTGGGCTGGGGCCAACGTCCTGACTTTC. Residues: CATSRGWAGANVLTF.